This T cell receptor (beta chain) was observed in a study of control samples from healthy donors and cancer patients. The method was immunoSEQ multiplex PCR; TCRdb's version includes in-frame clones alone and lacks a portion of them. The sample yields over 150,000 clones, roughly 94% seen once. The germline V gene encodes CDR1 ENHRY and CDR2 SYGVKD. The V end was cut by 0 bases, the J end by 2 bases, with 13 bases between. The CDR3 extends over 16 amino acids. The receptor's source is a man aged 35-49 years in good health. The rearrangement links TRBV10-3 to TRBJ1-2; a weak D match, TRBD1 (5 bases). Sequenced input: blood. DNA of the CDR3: TGTGCCATCAGTGAGTCGGTGACCGGGGGGAACTATGGCTACACCTTC. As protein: CAISESVTGGNYGYTF.